A selection of T cell receptor beta chains follows, all from one sample in a study of cytotoxic CD8 clonotypes in ibrutinib-treated CLL. Libraries were prepared by immunoSEQ multiplex PCR; TCRdb keeps only in-frame clonotypes and omits some of them. Counted here are about 160,000 clones, around 80% occurring once; the ten biggest clones make up less than 6%. The starting material was PBMCs, obtained after 24 months of ibrutinib treatment. The receptors shown here come from a human donor with chronic lymphocytic leukemia. The CDR3 runs from the conserved cysteine through the conserved F or W. The D gene is left open where the match is weak. Expanded clones get a size class; other rows say once, few or many, or leave the size out.

. | TRBJ2-2 | . | TRBV11-2 | CASSLWGFNTGELFF | TGTGCCAGCAGCTTATGGGGCTTTAACACCGGGGAGCTGTTTTTT
. | TRBJ1-2 | . | TRBV7-2 | CASSLTNYGYTF | TGTGCCAGCAGCTTAACAAATTATGGCTACACCTTC
. | TRBJ2-3 | . | TRBV11-1 | CASSFLGDTDTQYF | TGTGCCAGCAGCTTCTTAGGGGACACAGATACGCAGTATTTT
TRBD2 | TRBJ2-7 | . | TRBV6-6 | CASRDLSGRAGEQYF | TGTGCCAGCAGGGATCTTAGCGGGAGGGCGGGCGAGCAGTACTTC
TRBD1 | TRBJ1-2 | . | TRBV4-1 | CASSLATGDRYGYTF | TGCGCCAGCAGCCTCGCCACAGGGGATCGCTATGGCTACACCTTC
. | TRBJ2-2 | . | TRBV2 | CASSEGARATGELFF | TGTGCCAGCAGTGAAGGGGCCAGGGCGACCGGGGAGCTGTTTTTT
TRBD2 | TRBJ2-1 | . | TRBV5-1 | CASSLVSSGGAYNEQFF | TGCGCCAGCAGCTTGGTCTCCAGCGGGGGCGCCTACAATGAGCAGTTCTTC
. | TRBJ2-5 | . | TRBV7-3 | CASSLGEVPYQETQYF | TGTGCCAGCAGCCTCGGGGAGGTCCCGTACCAAGAGACCCAGTACTTC
TRBD2 | TRBJ2-1 | . | TRBV10-3 | CAISELAATGGEQFF | TGTGCCATCAGCGAACTAGCGGCCACCGGGGGAGAGCAGTTCTTC
. | TRBJ2-1 | . | TRBV6-1 | CASAGGQGAYNEQFF | TGTGCCTCAGCTGGAGGGCAGGGTGCCTACAATGAGCAGTTCTTC
. | TRBJ1-1 | . | TRBV7-9 | CASSSRPLRAFF | TGTGCCAGCAGCTCAAGACCCTTAAGAGCTTTCTTT
. | TRBJ2-3 | . | TRBV11-1 | CASRMGYTGVGDTQYF | TGTGCCAGCAGGATGGGGTATACGGGAGTCGGGGATACGCAGTATTTT
. | TRBJ1-1 | once | TRBV15 | CATSRDGRGTEAFF | TGTGCCACCAGCAGAGATGGCCGGGGCACTGAAGCTTTCTTT
TRBD1 | TRBJ1-1 | . | TRBV27 | CASSSQDRGAWNTEAFF | TGTGCCAGCAGTTCTCAGGACAGGGGAGCCTGGAACACTGAAGCTTTCTTT
. | TRBJ2-5 | . | TRBV5-1 | CASSFGGGRETQYF | TGCGCCAGCAGCTTTGGAGGAGGAAGGGAGACCCAGTACTTC
. | TRBJ1-4 | . | TRBV5-7 | CASNWGGSNEKLFF | TGTGCCAGCAACTGGGGGGGGAGTAATGAAAAACTGTTTTTT
. | TRBJ2-6 | . | TRBV6-5 | CASSLGRDSGANVLTF | TGTGCCAGCAGTTTAGGACGAGACTCTGGGGCCAACGTCCTGACTTTC